Detailed here is one T cell receptor beta chain. The antigen remains undetermined. This sample was taken from a study of a mutant IDH1 vaccine in newly diagnosed glioma. As for the study in general: Treated patients, roughly 62% male and roughly 40% female, averaged approximately 40 years of age. Beforehand, treatment had been radiotherapy, temozolomide, or both; the majority received both. The study held visit V12 at week 35 and visit V13 at week 47.

Stated time point: week 35, safety follow-up. Mutant IDH1 20-mer peptide, at 300 ug, made up each vaccine dose, with topical imiquimod. Every donor had a new WHO grade 3 or 4 astrocytoma that was IDH1-mutant, with loss of nuclear ATRX. There are 13 residues in the CDR3. Trimming stripped 5 bases from V and 7 bases from J, with 14 bases between. CDR1 and CDR2 from the germline V gene are SSHAT and FNYEAQ (reference sequence). Measured with immunoSEQ multiplex PCR; TCRdb has only the in-frame clones, and not every one. The sample contains approximately 50,000 clones, 76% of which appear only once. The sample in question was PBMCs, obtained from a glioma patient whose treatment included an IDH1 peptide vaccine. This chain joins TRBV7-7 and TRBJ1-1; D unclear. The receptor was isolated from a man between 40 and 49 years old with glioma. In DNA, the CDR3 is TGTGCCAGCAGCCAACGGGCCTGGAGTGAAGCTTTCTTT. Translation: CASSQRAWSEAFF.